One and the same sample provided the 16 T cell receptor beta chains below, sequenced in a study of technical replicates of blood from a handful of donors. Profiling relied on immunoSEQ multiplex PCR, and the TCRdb table lists in-frame clones only, not all of them. This sample has 80,000 to 100,000 clones, with 95% found just once. Sample: T cells isolated from PBMCs. All receptors come from a human donor in good health.

This clone came up once. The J gene is TRBJ2-2, the V gene TRBV19; the match to TRBD1 covers 7 bases. CDR1 is LNHDA and CDR2 is SQIVND in the germline V gene (reference sequence). After removal of 2 bases from V and 3 bases from J, the junction contained 6 bases not matched to a gene. CDR3 length: 16 residues. CDR3 protein: CASSITRGQYTGELFF. The CDR3 coding sequence is TGTGCCAGTAGTATAACGAGGGGGCAGTACACCGGGGAGCTGTTTTTT.

This sequence joins TRBV5-1 and TRBJ1-2, with 9 bases that match TRBD1. The CDR3 contains 13 residues. Germline V gene lookup returns CDR1 SGHRS and CDR2 YFSETQ. With V trimmed by 1 base and J by 6 bases, 1 base remained unmatched. This chain's CDR3 is CASSLRTGDGYTF. The CDR3 region has the DNA TGCGCCAGCAGCTTGAGGACAGGGGATGGCTACACCTTC.

This chain links TRBV5-1 with TRBJ2-1; 11 nucleotides line up with TRBD2. Losses at the gene ends were 4 bases for V and 4 bases for J; bases not matched to a gene: 4. Germline V gene sequence: CDR1 SGHRS, CDR2 YFSETQ. This CDR3 has 15 residues. CDR3 nucleotide sequence: TGCGCCAGCAGCGAGACTAGCGGGGTTTACAATGAGCAGTTCTTC. Its protein product is CASSETSGVYNEQFF.

The V gene is TRBV27, the J gene TRBJ2-7; D remains unclear. This CDR3 is 14 amino acids long. V was pared by 3 bases and J by 4 bases, with 13 bases between. Germline V gene lookup returns CDR1 MNHEY and CDR2 SMNVEV (reference sequence). The CDR3 protein is CASSFGPPPYEQYF. The CDR3 DNA follows: TGTGCCAGCAGTTTTGGGCCCCCCCCATACGAGCAGTACTTC.

This clone has a single count. This chain joins TRBV9 and TRBJ2-2; D call uncertain. The germline V and J ends were trimmed by 4 bases and 6 bases, with 7 bases remaining between them. The CDR3 is 12 amino acids. Germline loops: CDR1 SGDLS, CDR2 YYNGEE. The CDR3 DNA follows: TGTGCCAGCAGCTCCCGGGCCGGGGAGCTGTTTTTT. It translates to CASSSRAGELFF.

The chain couples TRBV29-1 to TRBJ2-5; TRBD2 is a possible D gene (5 bases). Trimming removed 4 bases from V and 5 bases from J, with 5 bases in between. The length of the CDR3 is 10 residues. Germline V gene lookup returns CDR1 SQVTM and CDR2 ANQGSEA. CDR3 nucleotides: TGCAGCGTTGCGGGGGAGACCCAGTACTTC. It specifies CSVAGETQYF.

The rearrangement uses TRBV27 and TRBJ2-1, with 13 bases matching TRBD2. CDR1 is MNHEY, CDR2 SMNVEV, per germline (reference sequence). With V trimmed by 5 bases and J by 7 bases, 5 bases remained unmatched. CDR3 length equals 15 residues. The CDR3 DNA sequence: TGTGCCAGCAGTCCGGGGACTAGCGGGATGAATGAGCAGTTCTTC. This encodes CASSPGTSGMNEQFF.

The CDR3 nucleotides are TGTGCCAGCAGTAATATACGGGAGTTCACTGAAGCTTTCTTT. Protein product: CASSNIREFTEAFF. This sequence joins TRBV25-1 and TRBJ1-1, with D hard to call. With 5 bases removed from V and 4 bases from J, the gap between germline ends came to 14 bases. Germline V lookup: CDR1 MGHDK, CDR2 SYGVNS. This CDR3 is built from 14 residues.

V is TRBV5-6 and J is TRBJ1-1; D call uncertain. The germline V gene has CDR1 SGHDT and CDR2 YYEEEE. The CDR3 extends over 13 amino acids. The germline V and J ends were trimmed by 0 bases and 1 base, with 4 bases remaining between them. The CDR3 protein is CASSLAWNTEAFF. The DNA of the CDR3 is TGTGCCAGCAGCTTGGCTTGGAACACTGAAGCTTTCTTT.

This clone appeared a single time. The chain carries TRBV7-6 and TRBJ1-1; possible D gene TRBD1, 5 bases. CDR3 length: 14 residues. V lost 4 bases and J 1 base, leaving 10 bases between the germline ends. Germline CDR1 SGHVS, CDR2 FNYEAQ. The CDR3 sequence: CASSSSRGNTEAFF. The CDR3 nucleotides are TGTGCCAGCAGCTCCTCAAGGGGGAACACTGAAGCTTTCTTT.

The chain combines TRBV11-2 with TRBJ2-1; TRBD2 agrees at 7 bases. CDR3 size: 17 residues. Germline V gene lookup returns CDR1 SGHAT and CDR2 FQNNGV. After removal of 5 bases from V and 5 bases from J, the junction contained 15 bases not matched to a gene. This CDR3 reads CASSPPPREVPDNEQFF. The CDR3 DNA is TGTGCCAGCAGCCCACCGCCCCGGGAGGTTCCAGACAATGAGCAGTTCTTC.

The DNA for the CDR3 is TGTGCCAGCAGCTTAGCCGAAGAGACCCAGTACTTC. Translation gives CASSLAEETQYF. This chain links TRBV7-6 with TRBJ2-5; no reliable D call. This CDR3 is built from 12 residues. The germline V and J ends were trimmed by 0 bases and 3 bases, with 2 bases remaining between them. Per germline, CDR1 SGHVS and CDR2 FNYEAQ.

The chain carries TRBV19 and TRBJ1-1; no clear D. The CDR3 covers 15 residues. Trimming stripped 1 base from V and 0 bases from J, with 9 bases between. Per germline, CDR1 LNHDA and CDR2 SQIVND (reference sequence). Here the CDR3 reads CASSIGFSMNTEAFF. CDR3 nucleotide sequence: TGTGCCAGTAGTATAGGGTTCAGTATGAACACTGAAGCTTTCTTT.

This chain links TRBV6-5 with TRBJ1-5, with 7 positions matching TRBD1. CDR3 length: 13 residues. The germline V gene encodes CDR1 MNHEY and CDR2 SVGAGI. V was pared by 6 bases and J by 7 bases, with 6 bases of the junction left unmatched. Written as DNA, the CDR3 is TGTGCCAGCAGAAGGGACAGTATCCAGCCCCAGCATTTT. Translated, it gives CASRRDSIQPQHF.

The V and J genes are TRBV5-1 and TRBJ1-4, with 8 bases fitting TRBD1. This CDR3 is built from 15 residues. Germline CDR1 reads SGHRS; CDR2 reads YFSETQ. Trimming took 3 bases from V and 7 from J; bases not matched to a gene: 8. The CDR3: CASSSGQGGSEKLFF. The CDR3 DNA reads TGCGCCAGCAGCTCTGGACAGGGAGGTAGTGAAAAACTGTTTTTT.

This clone was recorded once. CDR3 loop: CASTPGDRYNEQFF. DNA of the CDR3: TGTGCCAGCACGCCCGGGGACAGGTACAATGAGCAGTTCTTC. The genes are TRBV7-6 and TRBJ2-1; 8 bases line up with TRBD1. The CDR3 runs to 14 residues. Germline V CDR1 and CDR2: SGHVS, FNYEAQ. Unmatched junction bases numbered 6, after V lost 7 bases and J lost 4 bases. Looking up the rest from reference TRBV7-6 and TRBJ2-1 gives the full variable domain: GAGVSQSPRYKVTKRGQDVALRCDPISGHVSLYWYRQALGQGPEFLTYFNYEAQQDKSGLPNDRFSAERPEGSISTLTIQRTEQRDSAMYRCASTPGDRYNEQFFGPGTRLTVL.